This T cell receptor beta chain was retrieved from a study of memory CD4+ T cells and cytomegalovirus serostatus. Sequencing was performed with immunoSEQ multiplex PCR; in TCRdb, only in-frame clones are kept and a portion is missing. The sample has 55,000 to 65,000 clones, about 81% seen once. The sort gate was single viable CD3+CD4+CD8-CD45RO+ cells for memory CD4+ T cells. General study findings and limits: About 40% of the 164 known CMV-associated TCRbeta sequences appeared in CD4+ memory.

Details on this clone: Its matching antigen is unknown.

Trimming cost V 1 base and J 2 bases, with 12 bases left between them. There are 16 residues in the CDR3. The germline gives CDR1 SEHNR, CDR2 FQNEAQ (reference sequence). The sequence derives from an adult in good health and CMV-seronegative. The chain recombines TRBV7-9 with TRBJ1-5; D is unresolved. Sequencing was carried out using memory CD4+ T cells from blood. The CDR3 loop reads CASSLEVDGGNQPQHF. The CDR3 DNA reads TGTGCCAGCAGCTTAGAGGTGGATGGGGGCAATCAGCCCCAGCATTTT.